The 28 T cell receptor beta chains reported below all come from one sample, sequenced in a study of cytomegalovirus exposure and HLA in healthy donors. The protocol was immunoSEQ multiplex PCR, while the TCRdb copy is restricted to in-frame clones and leaves out a portion. The sample has about 73,000 clones, roughly 96% seen once. The sample comprised PBMCs. The receptors stem from a man between 18 and 35 years old in good health and CMV-seronegative.

This clone was seen just once. The chain is built from TRBV27 and TRBJ2-7; perhaps TRBD1 as D (6 bases). The CDR3 extends over 15 amino acids. V lost 2 bases and J lost 2, with 13 bases in between. The V gene's germline CDR1 is MNHEY and CDR2 SMNVEV (reference sequence). Here the CDR3 reads CASSLASRTAYEQYF. CDR3 in DNA: TGTGCCAGCAGTTTAGCATCCCGGACAGCCTACGAGCAGTACTTC.

The chain has TRBV11-1 and TRBJ2-3; 10 bases align to TRBD2. After removal of 5 bases from V and 0 bases from J, the junction contained 2 bases not matched to a gene. Germline assignment: CDR1 SGHAT and CDR2 FQDESV (reference sequence). This CDR3 has 15 amino acids. CDR3 coding DNA: TGTGCCAGCAGCCGGACTAGCGGTAGCACAGATACGCAGTATTTT. It is translated as CASSRTSGSTDTQYF.

In this sample, this clone turned up once. The chain employs TRBV27 and TRBJ2-3; possibly TRBD1 for D (6 bases). V was shortened by 5 bases and J by 2 bases, with 14 bases between the two germline ends. The CDR3 contains 15 residues. Germline V CDR1 and CDR2: MNHEY, SMNVEV (reference sequence). CDR3 sequence reads: CASSPQGRTTDTQYF. Here the CDR3 DNA reads TGTGCCAGCAGTCCCCAGGGGCGCACCACAGATACGCAGTATTTT.

The chain uses TRBV28 and TRBJ2-3; the match to TRBD2 covers 14 bases. From germline, CDR1 is MDHEN and CDR2 SYDVKM. The V and J ends lost 6 bases and 5 bases, in that order; junction bases with no gene match: 4. The CDR3 has 15 residues. CDR3 amino acids: CASSLTSGGGDTQYF. The CDR3 region has the DNA TGTGCCAGCAGCCTGACTAGCGGGGGGGGAGATACGCAGTATTTT.

V gene TRBV18 combines with J gene TRBJ1-6; 8 bases map to TRBD1. Unmatched junction bases numbered 8, after V lost 6 bases and J lost 7 bases. Per germline, CDR1 KGHSH and CDR2 LQKENI. This CDR3 is 15 amino acids long. The CDR3, as DNA: TGTGCCAGCTCCCAAGGACAGGGACGCAATTCACCCCTCCACTTT. It specifies CASSQGQGRNSPLHF.

The rearrangement joins TRBV9 to TRBJ1-3; D may be TRBD1 (5 bases). Trimming took 5 bases from V and 0 from J, leaving 15 bases between them. This CDR3 spans 16 amino acids. Germline CDR1 and CDR2: SGDLS and YYNGEE. For the CDR3, the DNA is TGTGCCAGCAGTTCCCAGGGTTTCGGCTCTGGAAACACCATATATTTT. This codes for CASSSQGFGSGNTIYF.

The gene calls are TRBV6-6 and TRBJ2-7; D is ambiguous. The V gene's germline CDR1 is MNHNY and CDR2 SVGAGI (reference sequence). The CDR3 has 12 residues. V gave up 5 bases and J gave up 12 bases, with 17 bases separating them. The CDR3 nucleotides read TGTGCCAGCAGTAACGACGCTGGCGGTTTGTACTTC. Amino acids: CASSNDAGGLYF.

The chain couples TRBV4-1 to TRBJ2-6; 10 nucleotides agree with TRBD1. CDR3 length: 22 residues. Unmatched junction bases numbered 18, after V lost 1 base and J lost 3 bases. CDR1 and CDR2 from the germline V gene are MGHRA and YSYEKL. The CDR3 DNA sequence: TGCGCCAGCAGCCAAGGGCGGCGGGGACAGGGGCCCGGATTGCGTGGGGCCAACGTCCTGACTTTC. Protein sequence: CASSQGRRGQGPGLRGANVLTF.

This rearrangement joins TRBV5-4 to TRBJ2-5; D is unclear. V was clipped by 0 bases and J by 5 bases, with 8 bases between them. Germline V gene sequence: CDR1 SGHNT, CDR2 YYREEE (reference sequence). There are 13 residues in the CDR3. CDR3 sequence (DNA): TGTGCCAGCAGCTTGGCCTCTACCGAGACCCAGTACTTC. Translation: CASSLASTETQYF.

V gene TRBV4-1 combines with J gene TRBJ2-1, with D unresolved. Trimming stripped 3 bases from V and 0 bases from J, with 15 bases between. The CDR3 runs 17 residues. Looked up from germline, CDR1 is MGHRA and CDR2 is YSYEKL. CDR3 in amino acids: CASSQLSVSSSYNEQFF. CDR3 DNA: TGCGCCAGCAGCCAGCTCTCTGTCTCGAGCTCCTACAATGAGCAGTTCTTC.

The chain recombines TRBV29-1 with TRBJ2-7, with a possible D match to TRBD1 (6 bases). The CDR3 loop spans 16 amino acids. Trimming removed 7 bases from V and 0 bases from J, with 22 bases in between. Germline V gene lookup returns CDR1 SQVTM and CDR2 ANQGSEA. This CDR3 is CSAKGGVGHSSYEQYF. Here the CDR3 DNA reads TGCAGCGCCAAGGGTGGTGTGGGACATAGCTCCTACGAGCAGTACTTC.

The CDR3 coding sequence is TGTGCTAGTGGTCTTCTTGGGCTCGCGACTGAAGCTTTCTTT. This encodes CASGLLGLATEAFF. The J gene is TRBJ1-1, the V gene TRBV12-5, with D hard to call. The V and J ends lost 5 bases and 5 bases respectively, with 15 bases between them. The germline V gene has CDR1 LGHNT and CDR2 FRNRAP. This CDR3 is built from 14 residues.

This chain joins TRBV10-3 and TRBJ1-2; 7 nucleotides line up with TRBD1. Germline trimming cut 3 bases from V and 5 bases from J; bases unmatched to any gene: 6. CDR3 length: 14 residues. From germline, CDR1 is ENHRY and CDR2 SYGVKD. The CDR3 region has the DNA TGTGCCATCAGTGAACAGGGGATAGTGTATGGCTACACCTTC. Translation gives CAISEQGIVYGYTF.

The V call is TRBV7-2, the J call TRBJ2-1; D may be TRBD2 (7 bases). The V end lost 1 base, the J end lost 9 bases, and 16 bases lay between the germline ends. This CDR3 is 15 amino acids long. Germline-derived CDR1 and CDR2 are SGHTA and FQGNSA. The CDR3 coding sequence is TGTGCCAGCAGCTTAGTTAGGGGGGGCAGGGGTGAGCAGTTCTTC. Protein: CASSLVRGGRGEQFF.

This rearrangement joins TRBV5-4 to TRBJ1-2; D perhaps matches TRBD1 (5 bases). The CDR3 is 15 residues long. V was cut by 1 base and J by 1 base, with 11 bases left in between. Germline CDR1 reads SGHNT; CDR2 reads YYREEE (reference sequence). The CDR3 region is CASSLWGGSNYGYTF. The DNA of the CDR3 is TGTGCCAGCAGCTTGTGGGGGGGGAGTAACTATGGCTACACCTTC.

The rearrangement links TRBV6-5 to TRBJ1-2; 8 positions agree with TRBD1. The CDR3 is made up of 15 amino acids. With V trimmed by 5 bases and J by 7 bases, 12 bases remained unmatched. In germline, CDR1 is MNHEY, CDR2 SVGAGI. DNA of the CDR3: TGTGCCAGCAGTCCCCAAATCCCGACAGGGGCTGGCTACACCTTC. This codes for CASSPQIPTGAGYTF.

V and J are TRBV5-5 and TRBJ1-6, with D uncertain. V lost 4 bases, J lost 6 bases, and 14 bases lay in between. This CDR3 has 15 residues. Germline V lookup: CDR1 SGHKS, CDR2 YYEKEE (reference sequence). The CDR3 DNA reads TGTGCCAGCAGCCCCGGTGGGCAGACTAATTCACCCCTCCACTTT. This codes for CASSPGGQTNSPLHF.

The chain combines TRBV25-1 with TRBJ2-1; perhaps TRBD2 as D (6 bases). CDR3 length: 15 amino acids. Germline assignment: CDR1 MGHDK and CDR2 SYGVNS. V gave up 1 base and J gave up 2 bases, with 9 bases separating them. The CDR3 protein is CASSELGGTYNEQFF. CDR3 coding DNA: TGTGCCAGCAGTGAATTGGGGGGAACCTACAATGAGCAGTTCTTC.

The rearrangement uses TRBV18 and TRBJ2-3, with 7 bases aligning to TRBD2. The CDR3 loop spans 14 amino acids. The V gene's germline CDR1 is KGHSH and CDR2 LQKENI. V trimming: 4 bases; J trimming: 2 bases; junction bases outside the gene matches: 3. CDR3 coding DNA: TGTGCCAGCTCACGGGAGGGATACACAGATACGCAGTATTTT. The encoded protein is CASSREGYTDTQYF.

The rearrangement uses TRBV6-5 and TRBJ1-2; D might be TRBD1 (5 bases). Germline loops: CDR1 MNHEY, CDR2 SVGAGI. The germline V and J ends were trimmed by 8 bases and 8 bases, with 12 bases remaining between them. The CDR3 totals 11 residues. Written as DNA, the CDR3 is TGTGCCAGCGCAACAGGCGGAGGCTACACCTTC. Residues: CASATGGGYTF.

The chain has TRBV18 and TRBJ2-1; maybe TRBD1 (6 bases). CDR3 size: 18 residues. In germline, CDR1 is KGHSH, CDR2 LQKENI. V was clipped by 3 bases and J by 4 bases, with 22 bases between them. The CDR3 spells CASSPTIRTELLYNEQFF. CDR3 coding DNA: TGTGCCAGCTCACCGACTATCCGGACAGAGCTGCTATACAATGAGCAGTTCTTC.

V gene TRBV27 combines with J gene TRBJ2-1; 11 nucleotides match TRBD2. Germline V CDR1 and CDR2: MNHEY, SMNVEV (reference sequence). The length of the CDR3 is 16 residues. The V and J ends lost 2 bases and 5 bases, in that order; junction bases with no gene match: 5. CDR3 in DNA: TGTGCCAGCAGTTTACCACCTAGCGGGGGGAACAATGAGCAGTTCTTC. Residues: CASSLPPSGGNNEQFF.

V and J are TRBV14 and TRBJ2-5; D is perhaps TRBD1 (6 bases). This CDR3 is 21 amino acids long. The germline gives CDR1 SGHDN, CDR2 FVKESK. V dropped 1 base and J dropped 4 bases, with 31 bases sitting between them. CDR3: CASSQARGRDTDPIVGETQYF. The CDR3 DNA is TGTGCCAGCAGCCAAGCGAGGGGACGGGACACGGATCCCATCGTTGGAGAGACCCAGTACTTC.

This clone was seen a handful of times. The gene calls are TRBV25-1 and TRBJ2-1, with 13 bases that match TRBD2. The CDR3 spans 15 residues. Germline loops: CDR1 MGHDK, CDR2 SYGVNS. J was trimmed by 13 bases and V by 2 bases; bases with no gene match: 8. DNA for the CDR3: TGTGCCAGCAGTGAACGCGGACTAGCGGGGGAGGGACAGTTCTTC. The encoded protein is CASSERGLAGEGQFF.

This chain connects TRBV7-3 to TRBJ2-3, with TRBD2 matching 11 bases. With 2 bases clipped from V and 4 bases from J, the junction kept 5 bases outside the gene matches. The CDR3 length is 16 residues. CDR1 and CDR2 (germline): SGHTA, FQGTGA. The CDR3 protein is CASSLELAGEADTQYF. The CDR3 DNA reads TGTGCCAGCAGCTTAGAACTAGCGGGGGAAGCAGATACGCAGTATTTT.

The J gene is TRBJ1-1, the V gene TRBV6-5; possibly TRBD1 for D (5 bases). Germline V gene data show CDR1 as MNHEY and CDR2 as SVGAGI. V was cut by 0 bases and J by 7 bases, with 9 bases left in between. The CDR3 consists of 13 residues. This CDR3 reads CASSYSQAFEAFF. The CDR3 region has the DNA TGTGCCAGCAGTTACTCACAGGCTTTTGAAGCTTTCTTT.

This chain links TRBV2 with TRBJ1-1; D remains ambiguous. There are 13 residues in the CDR3. V was cut by 8 bases and J by 0 bases, with 10 bases left in between. Germline assignment: CDR1 SNHLY and CDR2 FYNNEI. The CDR3 protein is CASVISLNTEAFF. The DNA for the CDR3 is TGTGCCAGCGTTATTAGTCTGAACACTGAAGCTTTCTTT.

V gene TRBV27 combines with J gene TRBJ1-2; 7 nucleotides line up with TRBD1. The length of the CDR3 is 13 residues. V lost 6 bases, J lost 6 bases, and 7 bases stayed unmatched. The germline gives CDR1 MNHEY, CDR2 SMNVEV (reference sequence). The CDR3 sequence: CASRTGQVDGYTF. The CDR3 DNA reads as TGTGCCAGCAGAACTGGACAGGTCGATGGCTACACCTTC.